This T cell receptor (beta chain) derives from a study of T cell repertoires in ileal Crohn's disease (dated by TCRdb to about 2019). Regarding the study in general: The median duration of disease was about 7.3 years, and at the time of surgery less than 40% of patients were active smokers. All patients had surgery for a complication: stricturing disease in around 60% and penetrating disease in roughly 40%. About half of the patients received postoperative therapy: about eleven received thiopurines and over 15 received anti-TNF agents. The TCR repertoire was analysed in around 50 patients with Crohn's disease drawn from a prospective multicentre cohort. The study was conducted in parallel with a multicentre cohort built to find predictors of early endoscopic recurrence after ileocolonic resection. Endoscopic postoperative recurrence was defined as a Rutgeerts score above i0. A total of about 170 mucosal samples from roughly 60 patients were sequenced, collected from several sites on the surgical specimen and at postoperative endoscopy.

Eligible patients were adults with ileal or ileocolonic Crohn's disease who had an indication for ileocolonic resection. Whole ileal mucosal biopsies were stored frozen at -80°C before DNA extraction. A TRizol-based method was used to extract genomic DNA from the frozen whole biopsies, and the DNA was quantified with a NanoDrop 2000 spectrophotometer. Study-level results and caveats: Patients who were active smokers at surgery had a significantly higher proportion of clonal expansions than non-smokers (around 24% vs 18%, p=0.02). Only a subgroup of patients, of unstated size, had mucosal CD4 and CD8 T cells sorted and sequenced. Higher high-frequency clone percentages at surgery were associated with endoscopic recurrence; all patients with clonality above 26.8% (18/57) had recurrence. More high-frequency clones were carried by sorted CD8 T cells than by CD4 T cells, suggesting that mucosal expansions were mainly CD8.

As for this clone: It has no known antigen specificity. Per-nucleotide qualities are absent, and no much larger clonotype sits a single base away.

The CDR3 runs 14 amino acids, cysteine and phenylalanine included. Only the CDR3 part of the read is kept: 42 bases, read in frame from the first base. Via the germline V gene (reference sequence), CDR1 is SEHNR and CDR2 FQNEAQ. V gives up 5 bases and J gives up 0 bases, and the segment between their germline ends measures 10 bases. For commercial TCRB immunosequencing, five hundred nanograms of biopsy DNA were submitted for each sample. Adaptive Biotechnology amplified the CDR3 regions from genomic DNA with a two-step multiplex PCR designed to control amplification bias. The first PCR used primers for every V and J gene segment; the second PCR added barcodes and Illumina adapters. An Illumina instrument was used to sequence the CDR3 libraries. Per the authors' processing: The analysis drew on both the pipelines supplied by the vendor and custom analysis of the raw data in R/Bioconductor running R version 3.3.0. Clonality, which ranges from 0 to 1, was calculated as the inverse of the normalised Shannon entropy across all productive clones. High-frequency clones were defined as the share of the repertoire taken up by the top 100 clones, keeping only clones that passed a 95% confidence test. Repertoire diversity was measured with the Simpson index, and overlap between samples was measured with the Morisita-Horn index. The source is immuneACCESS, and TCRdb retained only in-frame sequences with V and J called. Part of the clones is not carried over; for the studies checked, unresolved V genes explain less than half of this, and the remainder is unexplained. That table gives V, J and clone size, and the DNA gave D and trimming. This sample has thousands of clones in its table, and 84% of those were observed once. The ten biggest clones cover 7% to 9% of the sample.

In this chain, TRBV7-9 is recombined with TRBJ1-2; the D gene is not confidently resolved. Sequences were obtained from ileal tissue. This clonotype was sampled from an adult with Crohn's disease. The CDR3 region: CASSPALANYGYTF. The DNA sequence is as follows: TGTGCCAGCAGCCCCGCCTTAGCTAACTATGGCTACACCTTC.